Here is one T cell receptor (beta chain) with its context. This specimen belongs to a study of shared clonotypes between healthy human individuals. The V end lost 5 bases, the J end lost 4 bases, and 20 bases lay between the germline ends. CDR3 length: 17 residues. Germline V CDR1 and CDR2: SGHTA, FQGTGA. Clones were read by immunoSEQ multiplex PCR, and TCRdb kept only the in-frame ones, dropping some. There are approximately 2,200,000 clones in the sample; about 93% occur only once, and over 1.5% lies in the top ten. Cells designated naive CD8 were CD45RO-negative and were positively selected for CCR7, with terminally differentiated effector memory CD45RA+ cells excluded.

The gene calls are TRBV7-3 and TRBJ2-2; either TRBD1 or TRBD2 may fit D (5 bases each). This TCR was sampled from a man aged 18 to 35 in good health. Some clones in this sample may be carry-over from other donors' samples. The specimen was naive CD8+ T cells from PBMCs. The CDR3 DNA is TGTGCCAGCAGCGTCCTACCGGGACCCTCTGGCACCGGGGAGCTGTTTTTT. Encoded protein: CASSVLPGPSGTGELFF.